This T cell receptor (beta chain) was sequenced for a study of T cells after posttransplantation cyclophosphamide. Study findings and constraints: Blood and skin or GI T cell repertoires showed limited TRB overlap.

This table comes from immunoSEQ multiplex PCR, and its TCRdb copy is limited to in-frame clones, with some not included. The top ten clones hold 2% to 2.5% of a sample with tens of thousands of clones, roughly 88% of them seen once. Germline V gene sequence: CDR1 SGHRS, CDR2 YFSETQ. The V and J ends lost 3 bases and 10 bases, in that order; junction bases with no gene match: 9. This CDR3 is built from 15 residues. Points on this clone: The antigen remains undetermined.

A marrow graft followed busulfan-fludarabine conditioning, with cyclophosphamide on days +3 and +4. The J gene is TRBJ1-6, the V gene TRBV5-1; 8 positions agree with TRBD1. The sample consisted of PBMCs, taken 55 to 70 days after allogeneic stem cell transplant with posttransplant cyclophosphamide. The source is a male patient between 55 and 70 years old who received an allogeneic stem cell transplant from a related donor and was CMV-positive. Some T cells may have come from the graft donor. Here the CDR3 DNA reads TGCGCCAGCAGCTCAGACACAGGGGGAAGATCACCCCTCCACTTT. It codes for CASSSDTGGRSPLHF.